Sequencing of this TCR beta chain was carried out in a study of vaccination and CD4 T cells after COVID-19. Overall study context: With a range of 35 to 161, the median interval from diagnosis to drawing post-COVID samples was approximately 91 days. Overlapping peptides covering the spike proteins of SARS-CoV-2, HCoV-NL63, HCoV-OC43 and HCoV-229E were added to stimulate cells.

Described treatment: approximately 9-day PBMC culture with coronavirus spike peptide pools or control peptides (ViraFEST assay). The Oncomine TCR Beta short-read assay was applied to DNA of cultured CD4+ T cells. CD4+ T cells were cultured, and genomic DNA was extracted from them. TCRdb processed the PCR reads anew with MiXCR; each CDR3 protein has one entry. The data show more than 9,000 distinct CDR3 sequences, with 65% to 80% seen just once and approximately 20% held by the top ten. As concerns this clonotype: Its antigen is not known.

Germline V lookup: CDR1 MNHEY, CDR2 SMNVEV (reference sequence). The CDR3 runs 14 residues. Deletions cut 3 bases from V and 2 bases from J, with 9 bases between. The material sequenced was CD4+ T cells from blood, cultured in vitro. The chain carries TRBV27 and TRBJ2-3; D is unresolved. This clonotype was sampled from a human donor who had recovered from COVID-19. The CDR3 spells CASSLVRDTDTQYF. The CDR3 bases are TGTGCCAGCAGTTTGGTTAGGGACACAGATACGCAGTATTTT.